This TCR beta chain appears in the sequencing data of a study of CXCR3-negative and CXCR3-positive naive CD8 T cells (dated by TCRdb to between 2019 and 2020). Notes on the research overall: Roughly 150 million TRB reads were obtained in total, roughly 1.5 +/- 0.3 million reads per library. Diversity and physicochemical repertoire analyses covered about a dozen donors pooled from two independent experiments. TRBV-TRBJ cluster analysis included naive subsets from a handful of donors and memory cells from 3 donors.

For every CD8+ T cell subset, a few hundred thousand cells were flow-sorted straight into RLT lysis buffer, and each subset was sorted in triplicate. To exclude memory contaminants, naive CD8+ T cells were stringently defined as CD45RO-CCR7+CD27+CD95-. Peripheral blood mononuclear cells were isolated from buffy coats using standard density gradient centrifugation. Naive CXCR3-negative and CXCR3-positive CD8+ T cells were flow-sorted on a FACSAria III. Total RNA was extracted from sorted cells with an RNeasy Mini Kit. From the cysteine up to the phenylalanine, the CDR3 has a length of 12 residues. The nucleotide record is missing. Per the germline V gene, MGHRA is the CDR1 and YSYEKL is the CDR2. Data came from a NextSeq 550. The Human TCR Profiling Kit (MiLaboratory) was used to make UMI-labeled 5' RACE TRB cDNA libraries. The full amount of extracted RNA was used for cDNA synthesis, and the full amount of resulting cDNA was used for PCR amplification. Libraries were prepared in parallel using an identical number of PCR cycles. The original pipeline was this. With a requirement of at least two reads per UMI, MIGEC and MiXCR extracted about 52,000 +/- 9,100 unique UMI-labeled TRB cDNA molecules per library. An average of approximately 40,000 +/- 10,000 functional in-frame TRB CDR3 nucleotide clonotypes without stop codons was found per library. Diversity metrics, including normalized Shannon-Wiener and Chao1, were computed in VDJtools after downsampling to 5000 UMI-labeled TRB molecules per sample. Clonotype-size-weighted physicochemical properties of the central five CDR3 residues (interaction energy, strength, volume and Kidera factor 4) were computed in VDJtools. Reads reprocessed by TCRdb are summarized as one entry per CDR3 protein sequence, and DNA is absent. The V and J calls were determined by TCRdb, not by the authors. The sample's own table lists some 130,000 distinct CDR3 sequences. The ten largest clones represent roughly 0.29% of the sample.

A word on this clonotype: Its specific antigen is unknown.

What the study reported, not specific to this receptor: Within the same donor, TRBV-TRBJ usage looked similar between naive CXCR3-negative and CXCR3-positive cells, but memory cells had distinct patterns. Both naive subsets had comparably high repertoire diversity, while memory CD8+ T cells had much lower repertoire diversity. Because surface CD5, which has been linked to self-reactivity in mice, was comparable between naive subsets, TCR interaction strength was also inferred from TRB CDR3 physicochemical properties. CXCR3 expression partially decreased after cryopreservation, so most assays used freshly isolated PBMCs. Compared with CXCR3-negative naive cells, CXCR3-positive naive cells had TRB CDR3s with higher hydrophobicity (lower Kidera factor 4), lower energy, and higher strength and volume indices.

Sequencing was carried out using naive CXCR3- CD8+ T cells from blood. This sample's cell subset or site label indicates: CD45RO-CCR7+CD27+CD95- naive CD8+ T cells lacking CXCR3 (TNR3-). The origin of this receptor is a human donor in good health. Some clones in this sample may be carry-over from other donors' samples. Recombination connected TRBV4-1 to TRBJ1-1. CDR3 reads: CASSHSNTEAFF.